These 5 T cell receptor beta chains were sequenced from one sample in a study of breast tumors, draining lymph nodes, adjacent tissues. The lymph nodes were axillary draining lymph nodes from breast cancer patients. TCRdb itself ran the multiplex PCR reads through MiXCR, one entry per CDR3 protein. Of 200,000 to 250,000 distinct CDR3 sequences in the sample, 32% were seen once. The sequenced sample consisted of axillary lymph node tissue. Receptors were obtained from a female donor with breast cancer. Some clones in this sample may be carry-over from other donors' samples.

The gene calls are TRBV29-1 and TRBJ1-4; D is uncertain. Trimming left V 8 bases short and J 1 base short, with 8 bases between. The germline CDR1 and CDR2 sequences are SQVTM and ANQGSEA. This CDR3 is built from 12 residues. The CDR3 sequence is CSLVGTNEKLFF. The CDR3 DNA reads TGCAGCTTAGTTGGAACTAATGAAAAACTGTTTTTT.

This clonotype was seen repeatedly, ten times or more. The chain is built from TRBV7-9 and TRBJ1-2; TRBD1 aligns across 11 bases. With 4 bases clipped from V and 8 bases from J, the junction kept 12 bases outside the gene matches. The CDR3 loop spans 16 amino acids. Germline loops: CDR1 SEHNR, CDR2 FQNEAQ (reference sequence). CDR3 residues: CASSSLEGQGVEGYTF. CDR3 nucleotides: TGTGCCAGCAGCTCCCTTGAGGGACAGGGGGTTGAAGGCTACACCTTC.

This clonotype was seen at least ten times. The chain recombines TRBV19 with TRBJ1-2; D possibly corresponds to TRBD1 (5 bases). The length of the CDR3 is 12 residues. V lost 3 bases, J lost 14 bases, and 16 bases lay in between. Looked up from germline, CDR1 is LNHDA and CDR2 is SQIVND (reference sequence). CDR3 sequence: CASSMSRAPFTF. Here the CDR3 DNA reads TGTGCCAGTAGTATGTCCAGGGCCCCCTTTACCTTC.

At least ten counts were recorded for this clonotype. CDR3 loop: CASSQDPMLAQQETQYF. Written as DNA, the CDR3 is TGCGCCAGCAGCCAGGACCCGATGCTAGCGCAACAAGAGACCCAGTACTTC. The chain couples TRBV4-1 to TRBJ2-5; the D gene is possibly TRBD2 (6 bases). There are 17 residues in the CDR3. The germline gives CDR1 MGHRA, CDR2 YSYEKL. V lost 3 bases, J lost 2 bases, and 19 bases lay in between.

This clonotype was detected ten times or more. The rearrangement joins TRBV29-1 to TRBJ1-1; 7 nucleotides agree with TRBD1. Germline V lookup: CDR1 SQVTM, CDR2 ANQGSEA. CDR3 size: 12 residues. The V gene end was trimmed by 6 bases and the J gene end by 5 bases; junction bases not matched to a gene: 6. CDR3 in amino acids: CSVVRGRTEAFF. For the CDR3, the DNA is TGCAGCGTCGTTAGGGGGCGGACTGAAGCTTTCTTT.